This T cell receptor beta chain was sequenced during a study of T cell responses to AZD1222 COVID-19 vaccine. Study-wide points: Close to half of spike-specific TCRs reportedly recognize unmutated variant regions. Along spike, vaccine-associated CD4 TCRs were found throughout, with dominance at 160-218 and 743-854. Baseline serostatus was positive in only 5 to 7 AZD1222 recipients.

The CDR3 runs to 18 residues. Germline lookup yields CDR1 LNHDA and CDR2 SQIVND (reference sequence). The junction had 10 bases not matched to a gene; V was cut back by 7 bases and J by 0 bases. Sequencing was performed with immunoSEQ multiplex PCR; in TCRdb, only in-frame clones are kept and a portion is missing. The table includes some 100,000 clones, roughly nine tenths detected once. Comments on this clone: Its antigen is still unknown.

The sample consisted of peripheral blood, taken 28 days after the second AZD1222 dose. The chain is built from TRBV19 and TRBJ2-2; 11 bases match TRBD2. The source of this sequence is an adult who received the AZD1222 COVID-19 vaccine. The CDR3 loop is CASKAFSGRATNTGELFF. The CDR3 DNA is TGTGCCAGTAAAGCCTTTAGCGGGAGGGCCACGAACACCGGGGAGCTGTTTTTT. Based on the CDR3 plus reference TRBV19 and TRBJ2-2, the full variable domain is DGGITQSPKYLFRKEGQNVTLSCEQNLNHDAMYWYRQDPGQGLRLIYYSQIVNDFQKGDIAEGYSVSREKKESFPLTVTSAQKNPTAFYLCASKAFSGRATNTGELFFGEGSRLTVL.